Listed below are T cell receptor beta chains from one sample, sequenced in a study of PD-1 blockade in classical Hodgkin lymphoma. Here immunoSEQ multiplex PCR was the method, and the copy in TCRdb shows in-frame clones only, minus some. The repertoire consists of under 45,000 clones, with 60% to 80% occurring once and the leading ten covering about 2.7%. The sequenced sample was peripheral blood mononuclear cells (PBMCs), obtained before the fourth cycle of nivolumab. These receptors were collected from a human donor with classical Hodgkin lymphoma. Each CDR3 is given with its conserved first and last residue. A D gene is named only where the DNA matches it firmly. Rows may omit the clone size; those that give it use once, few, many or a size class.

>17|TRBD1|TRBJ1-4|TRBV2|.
CASSGLTTGEGGEKLFF
TGTGCCAGCAGTGGCCTGACTACAGGGGAGGGAGGCGAAAAACTGTTTTTT
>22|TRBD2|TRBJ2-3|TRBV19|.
CASSIRRALLAGGEISTDTQYF
TGTGCCAGTAGTATAAGACGGGCCTTACTAGCGGGGGGGGAAATTAGCACAGATACGCAGTATTTT
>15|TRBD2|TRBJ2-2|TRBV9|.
CASSTSGGVTGELFF
TGTGCCAGCTCTACGAGCGGGGGGGTCACCGGGGAGCTGTTTTTT
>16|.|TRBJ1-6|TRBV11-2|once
CASSLRGSSYNSPLHF
TGTGCCAGCAGCTTAAGGGGGAGCTCCTATAATTCACCCCTCCACTTT
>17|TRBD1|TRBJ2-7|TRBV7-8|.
CASSLSPQGERSYEQYF
TGTGCCAGCAGCTTAAGTCCCCAGGGGGAAAGGTCCTACGAGCAGTACTTC
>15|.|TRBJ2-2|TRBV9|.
CASSMNLPNTGELFF
TGTGCCAGCAGCATGAACTTACCGAACACCGGGGAGCTGTTTTTT
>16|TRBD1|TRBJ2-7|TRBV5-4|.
CASSLEDRGYNYEQYF
TGTGCCAGCAGCTTAGAAGACAGGGGATACAACTACGAGCAGTACTTC
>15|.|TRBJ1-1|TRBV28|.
CASSSPQGVNTEAFF
TGTGCCAGCAGTTCCCCCCAAGGGGTGAACACTGAAGCTTTCTTT
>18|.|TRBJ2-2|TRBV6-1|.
CASSVVAWVAGDTGELFF
TGTGCCAGCAGTGTAGTCGCTTGGGTCGCCGGGGACACCGGGGAGCTGTTTTTT
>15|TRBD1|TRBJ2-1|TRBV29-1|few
CSVEEQGAPVNEQFF
TGCAGCGTTGAAGAACAGGGGGCTCCGGTCAATGAGCAGTTCTTC
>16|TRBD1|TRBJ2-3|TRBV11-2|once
CASSLWTGSSTDTQYF
TGTGCCAGCAGCCTGTGGACAGGGTCTAGCACAGATACGCAGTATTTT
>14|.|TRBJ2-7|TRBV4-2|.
CASSQALSSYEQYF
TGTGCCAGCAGCCAGGCCTTGAGCTCCTACGAGCAGTACTTC
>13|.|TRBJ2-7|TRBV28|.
CASSNTGIYEQYF
TGTGCCAGCAGTAACACAGGGATTTACGAGCAGTACTTC
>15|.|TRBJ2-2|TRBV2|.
CASSVLAGNTGELFF
TGTGCCAGCAGTGTATTGGCAGGGAACACCGGGGAGCTGTTTTTT
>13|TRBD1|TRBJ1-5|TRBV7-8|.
CASSFQGVQPQHF
TGTGCCAGCAGTTTCCAGGGGGTTCAGCCCCAGCATTTT
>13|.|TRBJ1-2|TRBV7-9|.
CASSLGGPEGYTF
TGTGCCAGCAGCTTAGGAGGGCCGGAAGGCTACACCTTC
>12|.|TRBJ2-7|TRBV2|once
CASTILPYEQYF
TGTGCCAGCACGATCCTTCCCTACGAGCAGTACTTC
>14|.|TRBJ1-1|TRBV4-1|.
CASSHLVGNTEAFF
TGCGCCAGCAGCCATTTAGTAGGGAACACTGAAGCTTTCTTT
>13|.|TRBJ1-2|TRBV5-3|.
CASRLGGTAGYTF
TGTGCCAGCAGACTTGGCGGGACCGCTGGCTACACCTTC
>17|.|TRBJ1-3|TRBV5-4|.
CASSLGGKMGSGNTIYF
TGTGCCAGCAGCTTGGGGGGCAAGATGGGCTCTGGAAACACCATATATTTT
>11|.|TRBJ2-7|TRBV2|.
CASRTYYEQYF
TGTGCCAGCCGGACTTACTACGAGCAGTACTTC